Presented here are 16 T cell receptor beta chains from one specimen sequenced in a study of shared clonotypes between healthy human individuals. Naive-designated CD8 cells lacked CD45RO, were positively enriched for CCR7, and omitted terminally differentiated effector memory CD45RA+ cells. Repertoires were generated with immunoSEQ multiplex PCR, while TCRdb's copy carries only in-frame clones and drops some. The sample includes about 2 million clones, about 95% seen only once; the top ten take less than 1.5%. The sample comprised naive CD8+ T cells sorted from blood. The source is a man aged 18-30 years in good health.

The chain is built from TRBV29-1 and TRBJ2-7; tentatively, D is TRBD1 (6 bases). The CDR3 has 12 residues. The ends were cut back, 3 bases at V and 3 bases at J, with 9 bases in the middle. Germline CDR1 is SQVTM and CDR2 is ANQGSEA. Written as DNA, the CDR3 is TGCAGCGTTGAGACAGGACGCTACGAGCAGTACTTC. Protein: CSVETGRYEQYF.

The chain joins TRBV7-8 to TRBJ2-2; TRBD2 matches at 9 bases. The CDR3 consists of 16 residues. Per the germline V gene, CDR1 is SGHVS and CDR2 is FQNEAQ. After removal of 3 bases from V and 6 bases from J, the junction contained 8 bases not matched to a gene. CDR3 residues: CASSFLAGLWAGELFF. The CDR3 region has the DNA TGTGCCAGCAGCTTTCTAGCGGGGTTATGGGCCGGGGAGCTGTTTTTT.

About this clone: The sample carries other DNA sequences with the same CDR3. This chain uses TRBV5-6 with TRBJ2-3; D ambiguous. The germline V gene has CDR1 SGHDT and CDR2 YYEEEE. The V gene lost 0 bases and the J gene lost 2 bases, with 4 bases spanning the gap. This CDR3 comprises 13 residues. The CDR3 protein is CASSLGPTDTQYF. DNA for the CDR3: TGTGCCAGCAGCTTGGGACCCACAGATACGCAGTATTTT. The whole variable domain, remainder taken from reference TRBV5-6 and TRBJ2-3, is DAGVTQSPTHLIKTRGQQVTLRCSPKSGHDTVSWYQQALGQGPQFIFQYYEEEERQRGNFPDRFSGHQFPNYSSELNVNALLLGDSALYLCASSLGPTDTQYFGPGTRLTVL.

This chain connects TRBV4-1 to TRBJ2-7, with D perhaps being TRBD1 or TRBD2 (5 bases each). Germline CDR1 MGHRA, CDR2 YSYEKL. Trimming pared 0 bases from V and 6 bases from J, leaving 24 bases between. This CDR3 region has 18 residues. The CDR3 bases are TGCGCCAGCAGCCAAGATCGTCCTCCGGGGCGGCCTCTGTCCGAGCAGTACTTC. The encoded protein is CASSQDRPPGRPLSEQYF.

This chain joins TRBV4-1 and TRBJ2-3; D gene ambiguous. This CDR3 has 14 amino acids. CDR1 and CDR2 (germline): MGHRA, YSYEKL. Trimming took off 4 bases at V and 4 bases at J, with 12 bases between the two ends. CDR3 sequence reads: CASSPNDFADTQYF. CDR3 nucleotides: TGCGCCAGCAGCCCTAATGATTTTGCAGATACGCAGTATTTT.

This clone has only a few counts. The J gene is TRBJ2-3, the V gene TRBV6-5; 9 positions match TRBD2. The CDR3 extends over 16 amino acids. V shed 1 base, J shed 2 bases, and the junction held 4 bases outside the gene matches. Germline values: CDR1 MNHEY, CDR2 SVGAGI. CDR3 region: CASSYWGGRATDTQYF. CDR3 DNA: TGTGCCAGCAGTTACTGGGGCGGGAGGGCCACAGATACGCAGTATTTT.

The chain links TRBV13 to TRBJ2-3; TRBD2 matches 12 bases. With V trimmed by 5 bases and J by 3 bases, 12 bases remained unmatched. Germline lookup yields CDR1 PRHDT and CDR2 FYEKMQ (reference sequence). This CDR3 region has 18 residues. CDR3 loop: CASSLLTSGSPPTDTQYF. The CDR3 DNA sequence: TGTGCCAGCAGCCTCCTGACTAGCGGGAGTCCGCCAACAGATACGCAGTATTTT.

The chain joins TRBV7-8 to TRBJ2-3, with TRBD2 matching 12 bases. CDR3 size: 18 residues. CDR1 is SGHVS and CDR2 is FQNEAQ in the germline V gene. Trimming cost V 5 bases and J 2 bases; bases outside gene matches: 11. The CDR3 region is CASSPVLAGGLSTDTQYF. DNA of the CDR3: TGTGCCAGCAGCCCAGTACTAGCGGGAGGCTTATCCACAGATACGCAGTATTTT.

CDR3 sequence reads: CSARNRGFEETQYF. CDR3 nucleotides: TGCAGCGCCAGGAATAGGGGGTTTGAGGAGACCCAGTACTTC. This chain joins TRBV29-1 and TRBJ2-5, with D perhaps TRBD1 (6 bases). This CDR3 spans 14 amino acids. Trimming stripped 7 bases from V and 5 bases from J, with 20 bases between. CDR1 is SQVTM and CDR2 is ANQGSEA in the germline V gene. The entire variable domain, with the rest obtained from reference TRBV29-1 and TRBJ2-5, is as follows: SAVISQKPSRDICQRGTSLTIQCQVDSQVTMMFWYRQQPGQSLTLIATANQGSEATYESGFVIDKFPISRPNLTFSTLTVSNMSPEDSSIYLCSARNRGFEETQYFGPGTRLLVL.

J is TRBJ2-1 and V is TRBV19, with a weak D call TRBD2 (5 bases). CDR1 is LNHDA, CDR2 SQIVND, per germline (reference sequence). The CDR3 extends over 11 amino acids. V lost 4 bases to trimming and J lost 13 bases, with 11 bases between them. CDR3 sequence reads: CASSSGGPQFF. The CDR3 bases are TGTGCCAGTAGTAGCGGCGGGCCCCAGTTCTTC.

This chain joins TRBV4-2 and TRBJ2-5, with 10 bases fitting TRBD1. Germline CDR1 is LGHNA and CDR2 is YNFKEQ. The CDR3 consists of 16 residues. After removal of 4 bases from V and 5 bases from J, the junction contained 10 bases not matched to a gene. The CDR3 loop reads CASSPGQGLVPETQYF. CDR3 sequence (DNA): TGTGCCAGCAGCCCGGGACAGGGGCTTGTTCCGGAGACCCAGTACTTC.

J is TRBJ2-7 and V is TRBV11-2; D ambiguous. V lost 1 base and J 5 bases, leaving 12 bases between the germline ends. Germline V gene data show CDR1 as SGHAT and CDR2 as FQNNGV. The CDR3 extends over 14 amino acids. CDR3 residues: CASSLGGFPNEQYF. The CDR3 region has the DNA TGTGCCAGCAGCTTAGGGGGTTTTCCCAACGAGCAGTACTTC.

The rearrangement joins TRBV19 to TRBJ2-5, with 13 bases identical to TRBD2. Germline V gene lookup returns CDR1 LNHDA and CDR2 SQIVND (reference sequence). The V segment lost 5 bases and the J segment 5 bases; nucleotides outside the gene matches: 5. The length of the CDR3 is 15 residues. The CDR3 here is CASSAGLAGLETQYF. DNA of the CDR3: TGTGCCAGTAGTGCGGGACTAGCGGGGCTGGAGACCCAGTACTTC.

J is TRBJ2-1 and V is TRBV5-1; D is perhaps TRBD1 (6 bases). The CDR3 covers 13 residues. V gave up 2 bases and J gave up 7 bases, with 10 bases separating them. Per the germline V gene, CDR1 is SGHRS and CDR2 is YFSETQ. The CDR3 region has the DNA TGCGCCAGCAGCTTAAGGGGACAAAATGAGCAGTTCTTC. This encodes CASSLRGQNEQFF.

This sequence joins TRBV27 and TRBJ2-7; TRBD2 might be the D (6 bases). Trimming removed 10 bases at V and 3 bases at J, with 16 bases between. Germline V CDR1 and CDR2: MNHEY, SMNVEV (reference sequence). The CDR3 is made up of 13 amino acids. CDR3 coding DNA: TGTGCCACCGCGGGGACTGACTACTACGAGCAGTACTTC. Its protein product is CATAGTDYYEQYF.

The chain uses TRBV29-1 and TRBJ2-1; D perhaps matches TRBD1 (6 bases). The length of the CDR3 is 12 residues. The V end lost 7 bases, the J end lost 6 bases, and 13 bases lay between the germline ends. From germline, CDR1 is SQVTM and CDR2 ANQGSEA. CDR3 in amino acids: CSALLGANEQFF. In DNA, the CDR3 is TGCAGCGCCTTACTGGGGGCCAATGAGCAGTTCTTC.